This TCR beta chain is from a study of blood T cells in healthy people across ages. Regarding the study as a whole: Total diversity from one million sequenced T cells was likely underestimated. Naive T cell percentage and TCR beta diversity correlated strongly. Among T cells, TCR beta diversity per million cells dropped roughly linearly as age rose.

The length of the CDR3 is 15 residues. Germline V lookup: CDR1 SGHTA, CDR2 FQGNSA. About this clonotype itself: The antigen is undetermined. Its ends do not fully match the called genes, so a read error is possible.

Sample-barcoded 5' priming and a J-beta primer mix drove a second PCR of 7 to 11 cycles. The template-switch adaptor was a 5' adaptor with 12 random nucleotides. It tagged each cDNA molecule. In TCRdb, the 5' RACE reads were re-called with MiXCR into one record per CDR3 protein. The data contain a few hundred thousand distinct CDR3 sequences, about half of them singletons. The genes are TRBV7-2 and TRBJ2-1; D might be TRBD1 or TRBD2, each matching 5 bases. The source material was blood. This clonotype was sampled from a man aged 55 to 69 in good health. This CDR3 reads CASSSGRSYYSEQFF. The CDR3 DNA reads TGTGCCAGCAGCTCGGGGCGGAGCTACTACAGTGAGCAGTTCTTC. Looking up the rest from reference TRBV7-2 and TRBJ2-1 gives the full variable domain: GAGVSQSPSNKVTEKGKDVELRCDPISGHTALYWYRQSLGQGLEFLIYFQGNSAPDKSGLPSDRFSAERTGGSVSTLTIQRTQQEDSAVYLCASSSGRSYYSEQFFGPGTRLTVL.